The 16 T cell receptor beta chains in this list originate from one sample, sequenced in a study of blood T cell repertoires in COVID-19. Assay: immunoSEQ multiplex PCR; the TCRdb copy retains only in-frame clones and omits some. The table includes under 250,000 clones, roughly 87% detected once. Sequencing was performed on PBMCs or T cells enriched from blood (not recorded which). The source of these receptors is a man aged 25-45 years who had recovered from COVID-19.

The V gene is TRBV4-2, the J gene TRBJ1-5; 7 bases agree with TRBD1. With V trimmed by 0 bases and J by 5 bases, 4 bases remained unmatched. Germline-derived CDR1 and CDR2 are LGHNA and YNFKEQ. The CDR3 is made up of 15 amino acids. The DNA of the CDR3 is TGTGCCAGCAGCCAAGAGACAGGGTTCGATCAGCCCCAGCATTTT. Protein product: CASSQETGFDQPQHF.

This chain links TRBV9 with TRBJ2-7, with a tentative D call TRBD2 (5 bases). V was shortened by 0 bases and J by 2 bases, with 12 bases between the two germline ends. This CDR3 has 15 residues. CDR1 is SGDLS and CDR2 is YYNGEE in the germline V gene. The CDR3 bases are TGTGCCAGCAGCGTAGAAGAGGGCGGCCCCTACGAGCAGTACTTC. Its protein is CASSVEEGGPYEQYF.

This chain links TRBV7-6 with TRBJ2-7; possible D gene TRBD2, 7 bases. Germline CDR1 is SGHVS and CDR2 is FNYEAQ. The V end lost 5 bases, the J end lost 1 base, and 12 bases lay between the germline ends. CDR3 length equals 14 residues. The CDR3 is CASSTQGGSYEQYF. The CDR3 DNA is TGTGCCAGCAGCACACAGGGAGGGTCCTACGAGCAGTACTTC.

In this sample, this clone turned up once. The chain uses TRBV6-5 and TRBJ1-6; D unclear. V lost 5 bases and J lost 6, with 14 bases in between. CDR1 is MNHEY, CDR2 SVGAGI, per germline. CDR3 length: 15 amino acids. The CDR3 region is CASSIETRRNSPLHF. The CDR3 DNA reads TGTGCCAGCAGTATAGAGACACGGCGTAATTCACCCCTCCACTTT.

This chain joins TRBV10-2 and TRBJ2-1; 10 nucleotides line up with TRBD2. CDR3 size: 15 residues. The junction had 12 bases not matched to a gene; V was cut back by 8 bases and J by 8 bases. Germline assignment: CDR1 WSHSY and CDR2 SAAADI. CDR3 in DNA: TGCGCCAGCGTTATAAGCGGGAGGGCCGGTGATGAGCAGTTCTTC. Encoded protein: CASVISGRAGDEQFF.

In this sample, this clone turned up once. The chain uses TRBV4-3 and TRBJ1-4, with a tentative D call TRBD1 (5 bases). Germline CDR1 is LGHNA and CDR2 is YSLEER. Trimming took off 1 base at V and 10 bases at J, with 16 bases between the two ends. The CDR3 sequence is 15 residues long. The CDR3 spells CASSQVEGEGRKLFF. DNA of the CDR3: TGCGCCAGCAGCCAAGTTGAAGGGGAGGGACGAAAACTGTTTTTT.

The rearrangement links TRBV28 to TRBJ2-3, with D possibly matching TRBD2 (5 bases). The CDR3 runs 18 residues. The V end lost 1 base, the J end lost 0 bases, and 17 bases lay between the germline ends. In germline, CDR1 is MDHEN, CDR2 SYDVKM. The CDR3 reads CASSLSPGLGTSTDTQYF. The CDR3 DNA reads TGTGCCAGCAGTTTATCCCCCGGACTGGGAACTAGCACAGATACGCAGTATTTT.

The gene calls are TRBV9 and TRBJ2-7, with D possibly matching TRBD1 (5 bases). CDR3 length equals 13 residues. The germline CDR1 and CDR2 sequences are SGDLS and YYNGEE. Trimming removed 4 bases from V and 6 bases from J, with 14 bases in between. CDR3 nucleotide sequence: TGTGCCAGCAGCCCGAGTGAAGGGGTCGAGCAGTACTTC. Protein sequence: CASSPSEGVEQYF.

This chain joins TRBV30 and TRBJ1-1, with 7 bases fitting TRBD1. The germline V gene has CDR1 GTSNPN and CDR2 SVGIG (reference sequence). The CDR3 covers 14 residues. J was trimmed by 1 base and V by 2 bases; bases with no gene match: 4. CDR3: CAWSRQGRNTEAFF. The CDR3 region has the DNA TGTGCCTGGAGTAGACAGGGCCGGAACACTGAAGCTTTCTTT.

The rearrangement joins TRBV7-2 to TRBJ1-2; 7 nucleotides match TRBD1. After removal of 6 bases from V and 8 bases from J, the junction contained 12 bases not matched to a gene. The CDR3 is 14 amino acids. CDR1 and CDR2 from the germline V gene are SGHTA and FQGNSA. The CDR3, as DNA: TGTGCCAGCAGGCCGAGACAGGGAAATGAGGGCTACACCTTC. It codes for CASRPRQGNEGYTF.

The chain links TRBV19 to TRBJ2-7; D perhaps matches TRBD1 (6 bases). V lost 5 bases and J 3 bases, leaving 14 bases between the germline ends. CDR3 length equals 14 residues. CDR1 and CDR2 from the germline V gene are LNHDA and SQIVND (reference sequence). CDR3: CASSHRDNYYEQYF. Here the CDR3 DNA reads TGTGCCAGTAGTCATCGGGACAACTACTACGAGCAGTACTTC.

The rearrangement uses TRBV27 and TRBJ1-2; D ambiguous. CDR1 and CDR2 from the germline V gene are MNHEY and SMNVEV (reference sequence). V was trimmed by 0 bases and J by 2 bases, leaving 7 bases between them. The CDR3 spans 14 residues. In nucleotides, the CDR3 is TGTGCCAGCAGTTTATCGGGCAGAAACTATGGCTACACCTTC. It specifies CASSLSGRNYGYTF.

This clone was detected only once. The rearrangement uses TRBV5-1 and TRBJ2-2; no clear D. V was clipped by 0 bases and J by 0 bases, with 6 bases between them. The CDR3 spans 15 residues. Germline V gene sequence: CDR1 SGHRS, CDR2 YFSETQ. The CDR3 DNA follows: TGCGCCAGCAGCTTGGCTGAGACGAACACCGGGGAGCTGTTTTTT. The encoded protein is CASSLAETNTGELFF.

This clone was recorded only once. V usage is TRBV6-5 and J usage is TRBJ2-3; D possibly corresponds to TRBD2 (5 bases). The CDR3 is 15 residues long. In germline, CDR1 is MNHEY, CDR2 SVGAGI. With 4 bases removed from V and 6 bases from J, the gap between germline ends came to 17 bases. CDR3 DNA: TGTGCCAGCAGTTTATCGACTGGACTTGGGGATACGCAGTATTTT. Translation: CASSLSTGLGDTQYF.

The genes are TRBV10-3 and TRBJ1-4; D is possibly TRBD1 (6 bases). This CDR3 is 15 amino acids long. Germline V gives CDR1 ENHRY, CDR2 SYGVKD. V shed 0 bases and J shed 7 bases, with 12 bases lying between them. This chain's CDR3 is CAISESIVQGEKLFF. CDR3 in DNA: TGTGCCATCAGTGAGTCTATTGTACAGGGTGAAAAACTGTTTTTT.

The chain is built from TRBV5-1 and TRBJ2-3; a possible D gene is TRBD2 (6 bases). V was cut by 2 bases and J by 0 bases, with 10 bases left in between. This CDR3 spans 15 amino acids. The germline CDR1 and CDR2 sequences are SGHRS and YFSETQ. The CDR3 loop reads CASSLGGISTDTQYF. The CDR3 bases are TGCGCCAGCAGCTTAGGCGGGATAAGCACAGATACGCAGTATTTT.